Below are 22 T cell receptor beta chains sequenced from a single sample in a study of Tregs in tolerant kidney transplant recipients. Using immunoSEQ multiplex PCR, the repertoire was profiled, and TCRdb retains in-frame clones only, with some absent. The table records 15,000 to 20,000 clones, around 82% of them present only once. The specimen was Tregs from blood. These receptors were obtained from a human donor in good health.

This chain's CDR3 is CASGSFGGYYEQYF. In nucleotides, the CDR3 is TGTGCCAGCGGCAGCTTTGGGGGGTACTACGAGCAGTACTTC. The chain links TRBV2 to TRBJ2-7; perhaps TRBD2 as D (6 bases). Germline V gene sequence: CDR1 SNHLY, CDR2 FYNNEI. The CDR3 has 14 amino acids. The V end lost 8 bases, the J end lost 3 bases, and 17 bases lay between the germline ends.

The gene calls are TRBV30 and TRBJ2-7; weak D call: TRBD1 (6 bases). Germline V gene lookup returns CDR1 GTSNPN and CDR2 SVGIG (reference sequence). The CDR3 length is 15 residues. Trimming removed 6 bases at V and 2 bases at J, with 20 bases between. CDR3 nucleotides: TGTGCCTGTCCGAAGGGCAGGGGTAGTCCCTACGAGCAGTACTTC. Its translation is CACPKGRGSPYEQYF.

V is TRBV12-5 and J is TRBJ2-3; 7 bases line up with TRBD1. The germline CDR1 and CDR2 sequences are LGHNT and FRNRAP. V lost 2 bases, J lost 6 bases, and 11 bases stayed unmatched. CDR3 length equals 16 residues. The CDR3 here is CASGLNRDSRPDTQYF. The CDR3 region has the DNA TGTGCTAGTGGTTTGAACCGGGACAGTCGACCCGATACGCAGTATTTT.

The rearrangement links TRBV19 to TRBJ2-2; tentative D call: TRBD1 (5 bases). Trimming removed 1 base from V and 4 bases from J, with 7 bases in between. CDR3 length: 14 amino acids. Germline V lookup: CDR1 LNHDA, CDR2 SQIVND (reference sequence). Here the CDR3 DNA reads TGTGCCAGTAGTATAGGACAGTTCACCGGGGAGCTGTTTTTT. This encodes CASSIGQFTGELFF.

The chain combines TRBV27 with TRBJ2-2, with D perhaps TRBD2 (6 bases). Looked up from germline, CDR1 is MNHEY and CDR2 is SMNVEV (reference sequence). The CDR3 is made up of 18 amino acids. V was trimmed by 5 bases and J by 6 bases, leaving 25 bases between them. The CDR3 sequence is CASSRTGVGFKDSGELFF. The CDR3 bases are TGTGCCAGCAGTCGGACGGGGGTTGGGTTTAAAGATTCCGGGGAGCTGTTTTTT.

The rearrangement uses TRBV27 and TRBJ2-7, with D perhaps matching TRBD1 or TRBD2 (5 bases each). Germline loops: CDR1 MNHEY, CDR2 SMNVEV (reference sequence). V was shortened by 0 bases and J by 6 bases, with 12 bases between the two germline ends. CDR3 length: 14 residues. CDR3 sequence (DNA): TGTGCCAGCAGTTTATCAGGGACGAGTGGCGAGCAGTACTTC. This codes for CASSLSGTSGEQYF.

The chain joins TRBV4-3 to TRBJ1-6; D unclear. The V gene lost 0 bases and the J gene lost 8 bases, with 20 bases spanning the gap. Per germline, CDR1 LGHNA and CDR2 YSLEER. This CDR3 contains 18 residues. This CDR3 reads CASSQDVAEKPDYSPLHF. Here the CDR3 DNA reads TGCGCCAGCAGCCAAGATGTGGCGGAAAAACCGGATTATTCACCCCTCCACTTT.

This sequence joins TRBV5-1 and TRBJ1-1, with D hard to call. Trimming left V 0 bases short and J 3 bases short, with 15 bases between. This CDR3 has 16 residues. From germline, CDR1 is SGHRS and CDR2 YFSETQ. CDR3: CASSLESVGLHTEAFF. The CDR3 DNA follows: TGCGCCAGCAGCTTGGAAAGCGTTGGGCTCCACACTGAAGCTTTCTTT.

V is TRBV30 and J is TRBJ1-2; D is ambiguous. V lost 6 bases and J 4 bases, leaving 18 bases between the germline ends. Germline CDR1 and CDR2: GTSNPN and SVGIG (reference sequence). This CDR3 comprises 14 residues. CDR3 sequence reads: CACESFGQSYGYTF. In nucleotides, the CDR3 is TGTGCCTGTGAGTCCTTCGGTCAGTCCTATGGCTACACCTTC.

The chain links TRBV7-9 to TRBJ1-1, with unresolved D. The CDR3 totals 14 residues. V gave up 5 bases and J gave up 5 bases, with 15 bases separating them. The germline V gene has CDR1 SEHNR and CDR2 FQNEAQ (reference sequence). The CDR3 DNA reads as TGTGCCAGCAGCCCCCAAGGAATCGCGACTGAAGCTTTCTTT. Protein: CASSPQGIATEAFF. The variable domain in full, completed from reference TRBV7-9 and TRBJ1-1, reads DTGVSQNPRHKITKRGQNVTFRCDPISEHNRLYWYRQTLGQGPEFLTYFQNEAQLEKSRLLSDRFSAERPKGSFSTLEIQRTEQGDSAMYLCASSPQGIATEAFFGQGTRLTVV.

The chain joins TRBV27 to TRBJ2-5, with 9 bases aligning to TRBD1. J gave up 5 bases and V 5 bases, and 6 bases lay outside the gene matches. Germline CDR1 MNHEY, CDR2 SMNVEV (reference sequence). The CDR3 sequence is 14 residues long. CDR3 nucleotides: TGTGCCAGCAGTCCCGGGACAGGGCGTGAGACCCAGTACTTC. Protein sequence: CASSPGTGRETQYF.

The chain has TRBV11-1 and TRBJ2-5, with D tentatively TRBD1 (6 bases). CDR1 and CDR2 (germline): SGHAT, FQDESV (reference sequence). CDR3 length equals 14 residues. Trimming took 3 bases from V and 2 from J, leaving 10 bases between them. CDR3 region: CASSFHQGQETQYF. CDR3 sequence (DNA): TGTGCCAGCAGCTTTCATCAGGGGCAAGAGACCCAGTACTTC.

J is TRBJ2-5 and V is TRBV7-3, with D perhaps TRBD1 or TRBD2 (5 bases each). The CDR3 has 15 amino acids. CDR1 is SGHTA, CDR2 FQGTGA, per germline. Trimming cost V 1 base and J 5 bases, with 14 bases left between them. In DNA, the CDR3 is TGTGCCAGCAGCTTAATAGGGCAGGGCGGGGAGACCCAGTACTTC. Amino acids: CASSLIGQGGETQYF.

This chain uses TRBV2 with TRBJ2-3; 7 bases line up with TRBD2. The ends lost 6 bases at V and 2 bases at J; junction bases unmatched: 5. CDR3 length equals 14 residues. The germline CDR1 and CDR2 sequences are SNHLY and FYNNEI. As DNA, the CDR3 is TGTGCCAGCAGAGACGGGAGGCTCACAGATACGCAGTATTTT. Its protein is CASRDGRLTDTQYF. Full variable domain (remainder filled in from reference TRBV2 and TRBJ2-3): EPEVTQTPSHQVTQMGQEVILRCVPISNHLYFYWYRQILGQKVEFLVSFYNNEISEKSEIFDDQFSVERPDGSNFTLKIRSTKLEDSAMYFCASRDGRLTDTQYFGPGTRLTVL.

This chain uses TRBV7-9 with TRBJ1-1; D gene unclear. Germline lookup yields CDR1 SEHNR and CDR2 FQNEAQ (reference sequence). This CDR3 is built from 13 residues. V lost 1 base and J lost 1, with 4 bases in between. In nucleotides, the CDR3 is TGTGCCAGCAGCTTAGGGGAGAACACTGAAGCTTTCTTT. Encoded protein: CASSLGENTEAFF.

This clone was found once. The gene calls are TRBV18 and TRBJ2-1, with unresolved D. Germline CDR1 is KGHSH and CDR2 is LQKENI. The CDR3 has 14 amino acids. Trimming cost V 3 bases and J 1 base, with 7 bases left between them. CDR3 coding DNA: TGTGCCAGCTCACCCGGAAGATCCTACAATGAGCAGTTCTTC. This translates into CASSPGRSYNEQFF.

The chain links TRBV9 to TRBJ2-6; TRBD1 might be the D (6 bases). The CDR3 runs to 18 residues. Per the germline V gene, CDR1 is SGDLS and CDR2 is YYNGEE. V lost 7 bases and J 0 bases, leaving 20 bases between the germline ends. The CDR3, as DNA: TGTGCCAGCCAAAGGGGGTCAGGACCAAACTCTGGGGCCAACGTCCTGACTTTC. The encoded protein is CASQRGSGPNSGANVLTF.

The chain combines TRBV4-1 with TRBJ2-7, with 10 bases lining up with TRBD2. Germline loops: CDR1 MGHRA, CDR2 YSYEKL. The length of the CDR3 is 15 residues. The junction had 11 bases not matched to a gene; V was cut back by 0 bases and J by 12 bases. The CDR3 DNA is TGCGCCAGCAGCCAAGACTTACTAGCGGGACTGGGGAGGTACTTC. Its protein is CASSQDLLAGLGRYF.

A remark on this clone: Sequence at one end of the junction differs from germline and may be a read error. The chain links TRBV5-1 to TRBJ2-7, with no clear D. Germline CDR1 SGHRS, CDR2 YFSETQ. This CDR3 spans 13 amino acids. CDR3: CASSFASSYEQYF. The DNA for the CDR3 is TGTGCCAGCAGCTTTGCGAGCTCCTACGAGCAGTACTTC.

This clone has a single count. The chain couples TRBV4-2 to TRBJ2-1, with 11 bases that match TRBD2. The ends lost 0 bases at V and 7 bases at J; junction bases unmatched: 20. CDR3 length: 21 amino acids. Germline V gene data show CDR1 as LGHNA and CDR2 as YNFKEQ. CDR3 loop: CASSQEANSLSGRAWYNEQFF. The CDR3 coding sequence is TGTGCCAGCAGCCAAGAGGCAAATTCTCTTAGCGGGAGGGCCTGGTATAATGAGCAGTTCTTC.

V usage is TRBV28 and J usage is TRBJ1-1; D call uncertain. Germline V gene sequence: CDR1 MDHEN, CDR2 SYDVKM. The CDR3 runs to 15 residues. With 2 bases removed from V and 8 bases from J, the gap between germline ends came to 18 bases. In DNA form, the CDR3 reads TGTGCCAGCAGTTTACTCCAGGTCGGAAATCAGGAAGCTTTCTTT. Translation gives CASSLLQVGNQEAFF.

V is TRBV7-2 and J is TRBJ2-7; D is perhaps TRBD1 (6 bases). The germline V gene has CDR1 SGHTA and CDR2 FQGNSA. This CDR3 spans 15 amino acids. V was clipped by 0 bases and J by 5 bases, with 14 bases between them. The DNA for the CDR3 is TGTGCCAGCAGCTTAGCATCACAGGGTTGGAACGAGCAGTACTTC. Residues: CASSLASQGWNEQYF.